The 27 T cell receptor beta chains below all came from one sample that was sequenced in a study of OX40 agonist ivuxolimab in advanced cancers. To prepare the library, the immunoSEQ multiplex PCR assay was applied. Held by TCRdb, this immuneACCESS table contains in-frame sequences only and omits some clones. Under half of the omission traces to an unresolved V gene where checked; the cause of the rest is unknown. The sample profile shows 50,000 to 70,000 clones; around four fifths of them were found once. The top ten clonotypes cover 3.7% of the sample. Sequencing was performed on CD4+ or CD8+ T cells sorted from blood, taken in a trial of the OX40 agonist ivuxolimab. The receptors come from an adult with an advanced solid tumor such as melanoma, head and neck, liver or kidney cancer.

CDR3 amino acids: CASSQEYRGVGSPLHF. DNA for the CDR3: TGTGCCAGCAGCCAAGAATATCGGGGGGTTGGTTCACCCCTCCACTTT. V and J are TRBV14 and TRBJ1-6, with D possibly matching TRBD1 (5 bases). V lost 0 bases and J 9 bases, leaving 15 bases between the germline ends. The CDR3 sequence is 16 residues long. Germline CDR1 is SGHDN and CDR2 is FVKESK.

The chain joins TRBV28 to TRBJ1-1; 7 nucleotides line up with TRBD1. CDR3 length: 16 amino acids. Trimming at V came to 6 bases and at J to 1 base, leaving 11 bases not matched to a gene. Looked up from germline, CDR1 is MDHEN and CDR2 is SYDVKM. The DNA for the CDR3 is TGTGCCAGCAGCCAGCAGGAGGGGGCTGGGAACACTGAAGCTTTCTTT. Its protein is CASSQQEGAGNTEAFF.

The chain has TRBV5-4 and TRBJ2-7, with TRBD1 matching 8 bases. Trimming cost V 4 bases and J 3 bases; bases outside gene matches: 6. Germline V gene data show CDR1 as SGHNT and CDR2 as YYREEE (reference sequence). The CDR3 totals 14 residues. CDR3 DNA: TGTGCCAGCAGCCCCGGGACAGGCCTCTACGAGCAGTACTTC. It encodes CASSPGTGLYEQYF.

The chain combines TRBV5-1 with TRBJ1-1; perhaps TRBD1 as D (6 bases). There are 13 residues in the CDR3. The V and J ends lost 2 bases and 5 bases respectively, with 10 bases between them. CDR1 and CDR2 (germline): SGHRS, YFSETQ. The DNA for the CDR3 is TGCGCCAGCAGCTTAACAGGGCGGACTGAAGCTTTCTTT. The encoded protein is CASSLTGRTEAFF.

This chain joins TRBV5-1 and TRBJ2-2; D is possibly TRBD1 (6 bases). V lost 0 bases and J lost 6, with 9 bases in between. Germline CDR1 SGHRS, CDR2 YFSETQ. This CDR3 spans 14 amino acids. CDR3 loop: CASSLATGPGELFF. The CDR3 DNA sequence: TGCGCCAGCAGCTTGGCCACAGGGCCCGGGGAGCTGTTTTTT.

The genes are TRBV10-3 and TRBJ2-7, with D unresolved. Trimming cost V 2 bases and J 5 bases, with 10 bases left between them. The germline V gene encodes CDR1 ENHRY and CDR2 SYGVKD. The CDR3 contains 13 residues. CDR3 loop: CAISEMAEHEQYF. The CDR3 DNA reads as TGTGCCATCAGTGAGATGGCGGAGCACGAGCAGTACTTC.

DNA for the CDR3: TGTGCCAGCAGCTTGGGACACGTCGATGAGCAGTTCTTC. Its protein is CASSLGHVDEQFF. The gene calls are TRBV5-8 and TRBJ2-1; D remains unclear. Per the germline V gene, CDR1 is SGHTS and CDR2 is YDEGEE. V gave up 0 bases and J gave up 8 bases, with 9 bases separating them. The CDR3 has 13 amino acids.

The chain employs TRBV7-9 and TRBJ2-3; D unresolved. CDR3 length: 14 amino acids. Trimming removed 1 base at V and 2 bases at J, with 7 bases between. CDR1 is SEHNR, CDR2 FQNEAQ, per germline (reference sequence). The CDR3 loop is CASSLDSVTDTQYF. The CDR3 bases are TGTGCCAGCAGCTTAGACTCAGTCACAGATACGCAGTATTTT.

The chain links TRBV4-1 to TRBJ1-3; D gene ambiguous. The V gene's germline CDR1 is MGHRA and CDR2 YSYEKL. There are 15 residues in the CDR3. The ends were cut back, 0 bases at V and 8 bases at J, with 14 bases in the middle. The CDR3 DNA follows: TGCGCCAGCAGCCAAGAGCAGTCCCTAGGATACACCATATATTTT. Translated: CASSQEQSLGYTIYF.

This chain joins TRBV7-2 and TRBJ1-6; D is possibly TRBD1 (5 bases). The V gene's germline CDR1 is SGHTA and CDR2 FQGNSA. This CDR3 is built from 14 residues. V was clipped by 5 bases and J by 5 bases, with 10 bases between them. The CDR3 protein is CASSPQGDNSPLHF. The CDR3 DNA sequence: TGTGCCAGCAGCCCGCAGGGAGATAATTCACCCCTCCACTTT.

This clone showed up just once. The rearrangement joins TRBV23-1 to TRBJ2-2; 9 bases align to TRBD2. TRBV23-1 is annotated as an ORF whose role is uncertain. The V gene end was trimmed by 4 bases and the J gene end by 2 bases; junction bases not matched to a gene: 23. The CDR3 loop spans 22 amino acids. CDR3 nucleotide sequence: TGCGCCAGCAGTCCCCCGGGTAGCGGGAGTTTTCGGTCTAGATGTAACACCGGGGAGCTGTTTTTT. This translates into CASSPPGSGSFRSRCNTGELFF.

The table lists this clone with a few counts. The gene calls are TRBV6-6 and TRBJ1-2, with 11 bases matching TRBD1. Unmatched junction bases numbered 2, after V lost 2 bases and J lost 6 bases. Germline V gene lookup returns CDR1 MNHNY and CDR2 SVGAGI (reference sequence). The CDR3 totals 14 residues. The CDR3 loop reads CASSYRTGGDGYTF. CDR3 DNA: TGTGCCAGCAGTTACCGGACAGGGGGCGATGGCTACACCTTC.

V and J are TRBV7-6 and TRBJ2-1, with TRBD2 matching over 7 bases. Germline V gene data show CDR1 as SGHVS and CDR2 as FNYEAQ. The V and J ends lost 5 bases and 3 bases, in that order; junction bases with no gene match: 7. The CDR3 totals 15 residues. CDR3 in amino acids: CASSLTLADYNEQFF. The CDR3 DNA is TGTGCCAGCAGCCTAACTCTAGCGGACTACAATGAGCAGTTCTTC. The whole variable domain, filled in from reference TRBV7-6 and TRBJ2-1, reads GAGVSQSPRYKVTKRGQDVALRCDPISGHVSLYWYRQALGQGPEFLTYFNYEAQQDKSGLPNDRFSAERPEGSISTLTIQRTEQRDSAMYRCASSLTLADYNEQFFGPGTRLTVL.

The chain employs TRBV18 and TRBJ2-2; tentatively, D is TRBD1 (6 bases). Germline values: CDR1 KGHSH, CDR2 LQKENI. V was trimmed by 6 bases and J by 0 bases, leaving 17 bases between them. The CDR3 is made up of 17 amino acids. CDR3 in amino acids: CASSGAERRANTGELFF. The CDR3, as DNA: TGTGCCAGCTCGGGGGCGGAGAGGCGCGCGAACACCGGGGAGCTGTTTTTT. The full variable domain, rest sourced from reference TRBV18 and TRBJ2-2, is NAGVMQNPRHLVRRRGQEARLRCSPMKGHSHVYWYRQLPEEGLKFMVYLQKENIIDESGMPKERFSAEFPKEGPSILRIQQVVRGDSAAYFCASSGAERRANTGELFFGEGSRLTVL.

This clone was counted a few times. The V and J genes are TRBV5-6 and TRBJ1-6, with TRBD1 matching 7 bases. J was trimmed by 8 bases and V by 4 bases; bases with no gene match: 6. CDR3 length: 14 amino acids. Germline-derived CDR1 and CDR2 are SGHDT and YYEEEE. The CDR3 nucleotides read TGTGCCAGCAGCCGGACAGGTTTAGATTCACCCCTCCACTTT. This translates into CASSRTGLDSPLHF.

The J gene is TRBJ2-5, the V gene TRBV5-4; weak D call: TRBD1 (5 bases). V dropped 0 bases and J dropped 3 bases, with 9 bases sitting between them. Germline V gene sequence: CDR1 SGHNT, CDR2 YYREEE (reference sequence). The CDR3 length is 14 residues. The CDR3 spells CASSLGLREETQYF. The CDR3 nucleotides are TGTGCCAGCAGCTTGGGTCTCAGGGAAGAGACCCAGTACTTC.

Only one count was recorded for this clone. The chain joins TRBV5-1 to TRBJ2-7, with TRBD1 matching 8 bases. J was trimmed by 6 bases and V by 0 bases; bases with no gene match: 8. The CDR3 totals 15 residues. Germline CDR1 reads SGHRS; CDR2 reads YFSETQ. DNA of the CDR3: TGCGCCAGCAGCTTGGAGGCGCAGGGGGCCTTCGAGCAGTACTTC. Translation gives CASSLEAQGAFEQYF.

The rearrangement links TRBV4-2 to TRBJ2-3, with D unresolved. This CDR3 has 12 residues. V gave up 0 bases and J gave up 8 bases, with 6 bases separating them. Germline lookup yields CDR1 LGHNA and CDR2 YNFKEQ. The CDR3, as DNA: TGTGCCAGCAGCCAAGAGGGTAGTACGCAGTATTTT. It is translated as CASSQEGSTQYF.

The CDR3 region has the DNA TGCGCCAGCAGCCAAGTTACTCCCGAGCGACAGGGGATCGGAGATACGCAGTATTTT. This codes for CASSQVTPERQGIGDTQYF. The genes are TRBV4-3 and TRBJ2-3; TRBD1 agrees at 8 bases. The length of the CDR3 is 19 residues. The germline V gene has CDR1 LGHNA and CDR2 YSLEER. V shed 1 base, J shed 5 bases, and the junction held 17 bases outside the gene matches.

The CDR3 loop reads CASSAWDRGPEQYF. CDR3 nucleotide sequence: TGTGCCAGCAGTGCATGGGACAGGGGGCCCGAGCAGTACTTC. The chain carries TRBV6-1 and TRBJ2-7; TRBD1 matches 12 bases. The CDR3 runs 14 residues. The V gene's germline CDR1 is MNHNS and CDR2 SASEGT. V lost 4 bases to trimming and J lost 6 bases; unmatched junction nucleotides: 4.

V and J are TRBV27 and TRBJ2-5; 7 nucleotides align to TRBD1. Judging by the DNA end, TRBJ2-7 fits better; the J call may be wrong. Looked up from germline, CDR1 is MNHEY and CDR2 is SMNVEV (reference sequence). The CDR3 loop spans 20 amino acids. The CDR3 nucleotides are TGTGCCAGCAGTTCCAGACAGGGCTCGAGGCGGACTTCACTTTCCTACGAGCAGTACTTC. This sequence encodes CASSSRQGSRRTSLSYEQYF.

The rearrangement joins TRBV5-6 to TRBJ2-1, with D perhaps being TRBD1 or TRBD2 (6 bases each). V shed 4 bases and J shed 1 base, with 24 bases lying between them. The CDR3 contains 19 residues. Germline CDR1 and CDR2: SGHDT and YYEEEE. Written as DNA, the CDR3 is TGTGCCAGCAGCGGGGGCGAGCAGTACTTAGCGGATTCCTACAATGAGCAGTTCTTC. As protein: CASSGGEQYLADSYNEQFF.

The chain carries TRBV5-6 and TRBJ1-5; D is unclear. CDR3 length: 14 residues. V was shortened by 3 bases and J by 3 bases, with 10 bases between the two germline ends. Germline CDR1 SGHDT, CDR2 YYEEEE. The CDR3 reads CASSSSSYNQPQHF. The CDR3 coding sequence is TGTGCCAGCAGCTCATCGAGTTACAATCAGCCCCAGCATTTT.

This sequence joins TRBV2 and TRBJ2-7, with D possibly matching TRBD1 (5 bases). Trimming stripped 7 bases from V and 1 base from J, with 14 bases between. Germline CDR1 SNHLY, CDR2 FYNNEI. The CDR3 length is 14 residues. CDR3 nucleotide sequence: TGTGCCAGCACGGGCAGGGAAGTTTCCTACGAGCAGTACTTC. Translating gives CASTGREVSYEQYF. Using reference TRBV2 and TRBJ2-7 for the parts outside the CDR3, the full variable domain is EPEVTQTPSHQVTQMGQEVILRCVPISNHLYFYWYRQILGQKVEFLVSFYNNEISEKSEIFDDQFSVERPDGSNFTLKIRSTKLEDSAMYFCASTGREVSYEQYFGPGTRLTVT.

V gene TRBV30 combines with J gene TRBJ2-1; 7 nucleotides align to TRBD2. Per the germline V gene, CDR1 is GTSNPN and CDR2 is SVGIG (reference sequence). The ends lost 0 bases at V and 6 bases at J; junction bases unmatched: 8. The CDR3 covers 15 residues. This chain's CDR3 is CAWSVSGDFANEQFF. The CDR3 region has the DNA TGTGCCTGGAGTGTGAGCGGGGACTTCGCCAATGAGCAGTTCTTC.

This chain joins TRBV28 and TRBJ2-1; D call uncertain. Trimming shortened V by 2 bases and J by 7 bases, and 12 bases separated the two germline ends. There are 14 residues in the CDR3. Germline CDR1 is MDHEN and CDR2 is SYDVKM. DNA of the CDR3: TGTGCCAGCAGTTTAATCAACTCAGGTAATGAGCAGTTCTTC. Its translation is CASSLINSGNEQFF. The entire variable domain, with the rest obtained from reference TRBV28 and TRBJ2-1, is as follows: DVKVTQSSRYLVKRTGEKVFLECVQDMDHENMFWYRQDPGLGLRLIYFSYDVKMKEKGDIPEGYSVSREKKERFSLILESASTNQTSMYLCASSLINSGNEQFFGPGTRLTVL.

This clone was observed a few times. This rearrangement joins TRBV11-3 to TRBJ1-1, with no clear D. Germline V gene data show CDR1 as SGHNT and CDR2 as YENEEA. The CDR3 contains 12 residues. The V end lost 6 bases, the J end lost 7 bases, and 12 bases lay between the germline ends. CDR3 sequence reads: CASRQWTDEAFF. The CDR3 nucleotides read TGTGCCAGCAGACAGTGGACGGATGAAGCTTTCTTT.